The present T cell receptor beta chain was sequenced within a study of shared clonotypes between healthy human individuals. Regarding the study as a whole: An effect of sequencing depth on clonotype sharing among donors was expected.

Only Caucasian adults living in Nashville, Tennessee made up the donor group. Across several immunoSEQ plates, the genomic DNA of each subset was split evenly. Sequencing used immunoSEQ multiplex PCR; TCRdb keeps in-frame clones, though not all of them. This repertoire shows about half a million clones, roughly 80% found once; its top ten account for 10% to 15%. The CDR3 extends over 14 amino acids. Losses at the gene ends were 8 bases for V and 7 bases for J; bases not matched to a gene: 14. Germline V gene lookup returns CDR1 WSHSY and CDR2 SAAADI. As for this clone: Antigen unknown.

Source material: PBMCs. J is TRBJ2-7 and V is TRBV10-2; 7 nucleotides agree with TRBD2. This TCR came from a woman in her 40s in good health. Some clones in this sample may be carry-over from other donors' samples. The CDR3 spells CASGGSSGPWEQYF. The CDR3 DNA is TGCGCCAGCGGGGGGAGTAGCGGGCCCTGGGAGCAGTACTTC.